This T cell receptor (beta chain) was sequenced for a study of T-cell memory formation after mild COVID-19. At the level of the study: Clusters were largely donor specific.

With regard to this clonotype: What it binds is unknown.

Trimming shortened V by 0 bases and J by 2 bases, and 8 bases separated the two germline ends. The CDR3 has 14 residues. Looked up from germline, CDR1 is MNHEY and CDR2 is SVGAGI. Study-level results: Second-wave clones that peaked on day 37 lacked confirmed SARS-CoV-2 specificity. Several responding clones turned up in pre-infection memory, indicating that cross-reactive memory may have taken part.

It was 5'RACE with constant-segment primers that produced the TCR alpha and TCR beta cDNA libraries, which carried sample barcodes and UMIs. TCRdb processed the 5' RACE reads anew with MiXCR; each CDR3 protein has one entry. The table shows about half a million distinct CDR3 sequences, with 18% occurring only once. Sequencing used PBMCs or a T cell subset sorted from them (not recorded which). This chain links TRBV6-5 with TRBJ2-7; D gene unclear. The sequence was obtained from an adult woman who had mild COVID-19 (a few samples of this study predate the infection). Cell type and time point are not known. CDR3 protein: CASSYSLTPYEQYF. CDR3 bases: TGTGCCAGCAGTTACTCGCTGACCCCCTACGAGCAGTACTTC.